The rows below give T cell receptor beta chains drawn from one sample of a study of T cell responses to AZD1222 COVID-19 vaccine. The method was immunoSEQ multiplex PCR; TCRdb's version includes in-frame clones alone and lacks a portion of them. The data contain about 100,000 clones, around 87% of them singletons. The sample consisted of peripheral blood, taken on day 0 of MenACWY control vaccination. The origin of the receptors is an adult in good health. Each CDR3 is given with its conserved first and last residue. D genes are given only for firm matches. Where a row states a size, it is once, few, many or the class of an expanded clone; other rows omit it.

V gene: TRBV19
D gene: -
J gene: TRBJ1-4
clone size: -
CDR3 protein: CASSPRGSPNEKLFF
CDR3 DNA: TGTGCCAGTAGTCCCCGAGGCAGCCCTAATGAAAAACTGTTTTTT

V gene: TRBV28
D gene: TRBD1
J gene: TRBJ1-2
clone size: once
CDR3 protein: CASGHLGGHYGYTF
CDR3 DNA: TGTGCCAGCGGACATTTAGGGGGCCACTATGGCTACACCTTC

V gene: TRBV13
D gene: -
J gene: TRBJ2-5
clone size: -
CDR3 protein: CASSLRQGGGQETQYF
CDR3 DNA: TGTGCCAGCAGCCTCCGACAGGGAGGGGGACAAGAGACCCAGTACTTC

V gene: TRBV29-1
D gene: -
J gene: TRBJ1-1
clone size: -
CDR3 protein: CSAAAGGDTEAFF
CDR3 DNA: TGCAGCGCAGCCGCGGGGGGGGACACTGAAGCTTTCTTT

V gene: TRBV9
D gene: -
J gene: TRBJ2-2
clone size: -
CDR3 protein: CASSVLTGGELFF
CDR3 DNA: TGTGCCAGCAGCGTATTGACAGGAGGGGAGCTGTTTTTT

V gene: TRBV5-5
D gene: -
J gene: TRBJ1-1
clone size: -
CDR3 protein: CASSLSQFGTEAFF
CDR3 DNA: TGTGCCAGCAGCTTGAGCCAGTTTGGGACTGAAGCTTTCTTT

V gene: TRBV4-2
D gene: -
J gene: TRBJ1-3
clone size: medium-sized
CDR3 protein: CASSQDRPAGNTIYF
CDR3 DNA: TGTGCCAGCAGCCAAGATCGTCCGGCTGGAAACACCATATATTTT

V gene: TRBV7-2
D gene: -
J gene: TRBJ2-7
clone size: -
CDR3 protein: CASSPGTPRNEQYF
CDR3 DNA: TGTGCCAGCAGCCCCGGGACTCCGCGGAACGAGCAGTACTTC

V gene: TRBV7-2
D gene: -
J gene: TRBJ1-2
clone size: -
CDR3 protein: CASSPGTAGYGYTF
CDR3 DNA: TGTGCCAGCAGCCCAGGGACGGCGGGGTATGGCTACACCTTC

V gene: TRBV4-1
D gene: TRBD1
J gene: TRBJ1-2
clone size: -
CDR3 protein: CASSQVRTGGALDYGYTF
CDR3 DNA: TGCGCCAGCAGCCAAGTTAGGACAGGGGGCGCATTGGACTATGGCTACACCTTC

V gene: TRBV5-1
D gene: -
J gene: TRBJ1-2
clone size: -
CDR3 protein: CASSLRQDRDYTF
CDR3 DNA: TGCGCCAGCAGCTTGCGACAGGATAGGGACTACACCTTC

V gene: TRBV5-1
D gene: -
J gene: TRBJ2-3
clone size: -
CDR3 protein: CASTIRGSTDTQYF
CDR3 DNA: TGCGCCAGCACCATACGGGGGAGCACAGATACGCAGTATTTT

V gene: TRBV18
D gene: -
J gene: TRBJ2-1
clone size: -
CDR3 protein: CASSPRDGDNEQFF
CDR3 DNA: TGTGCCAGCTCACCAAGGGACGGCGACAATGAGCAGTTCTTC

V gene: TRBV21-1
D gene: -
J gene: TRBJ2-7
clone size: -
CDR3 protein: CASSKARPGRAGGGEQYF
CDR3 DNA: TGTGCCAGCAGCAAAGCGCGACCCGGGCGAGCGGGAGGTGGTGAGCAGTACTTC

V gene: TRBV11-3
D gene: TRBD1
J gene: TRBJ2-6
clone size: -
CDR3 protein: CASSEGAGSGANVLTF
CDR3 DNA: TGTGCCAGCAGCGAGGGGGCGGGCTCTGGGGCCAACGTCCTGACTTTC

V gene: TRBV19
D gene: TRBD1
J gene: TRBJ1-1
clone size: -
CDR3 protein: CASSPPGQGNTEAFF
CDR3 DNA: TGTGCCAGTAGCCCTCCGGGACAGGGGAACACTGAAGCTTTCTTT

V gene: TRBV28
D gene: TRBD2
J gene: TRBJ2-3
clone size: -
CDR3 protein: CASRTSIAGGSTDTQYF
CDR3 DNA: TGTGCCAGCAGGACCTCTATAGCGGGAGGGTCCACAGATACGCAGTATTTT

V gene: TRBV7-2
D gene: -
J gene: TRBJ1-5
clone size: once
CDR3 protein: CASSLQQGYQPQHF
CDR3 DNA: TGTGCCAGCAGCTTGCAACAGGGTTATCAGCCCCAGCATTTT

V gene: TRBV6-2/TRBV6-3
D gene: TRBD1
J gene: TRBJ2-1
clone size: -
CDR3 protein: CASSHPGQGGNEQFF
CDR3 DNA: TGTGCCAGCAGTCACCCGGGACAGGGAGGCAATGAGCAGTTCTTC

V gene: TRBV27
D gene: -
J gene: TRBJ1-1
clone size: -
CDR3 protein: CASIQTGTEAFF
CDR3 DNA: TGTGCCAGCATACAAACTGGGACTGAAGCTTTCTTT

V gene: TRBV14
D gene: -
J gene: TRBJ1-5
clone size: -
CDR3 protein: CASSQTNQPQHF
CDR3 DNA: TGTGCCAGCAGCCAGACCAATCAGCCCCAGCATTTT

V gene: TRBV6-1
D gene: -
J gene: TRBJ1-2
clone size: -
CDR3 protein: CASSEAGAGYTF
CDR3 DNA: TGTGCCAGCAGTGAGGCAGGGGCCGGCTACACCTTC

V gene: TRBV18
D gene: TRBD1
J gene: TRBJ1-1
clone size: -
CDR3 protein: CASSQGAEAFF
CDR3 DNA: TGTGCCAGCTCACAGGGGGCGGAAGCTTTCTTT

V gene: TRBV6-2/TRBV6-3
D gene: TRBD2
J gene: TRBJ2-3
clone size: -
CDR3 protein: CASSYSYSGSTTQYF
CDR3 DNA: TGTGCCAGCAGTTACTCGTACAGCGGGAGTACAACGCAGTATTTT

V gene: TRBV7-9
D gene: -
J gene: TRBJ1-3
clone size: -
CDR3 protein: CASSSSQLTGLGNTIYF
CDR3 DNA: TGTGCCAGCAGCTCGAGCCAATTAACAGGGCTTGGAAACACCATATATTTT

V gene: TRBV30
D gene: -
J gene: TRBJ1-5
clone size: -
CDR3 protein: CAWSVQNNQPQHF
CDR3 DNA: TGTGCCTGGAGTGTACAGAACAATCAGCCCCAGCATTTT

V gene: TRBV4-2
D gene: -
J gene: TRBJ2-7
clone size: -
CDR3 protein: CASSHPGDRSYEQYF
CDR3 DNA: TGTGCCAGCAGCCATCCCGGGGATCGCTCCTACGAGCAGTACTTC

V gene: TRBV28
D gene: -
J gene: TRBJ2-7
clone size: -
CDR3 protein: CASSLWQAASYEQYF
CDR3 DNA: TGTGCCAGCAGTTTATGGCAGGCCGCCTCCTACGAGCAGTACTTC

V gene: TRBV4-1
D gene: TRBD1
J gene: TRBJ2-3
clone size: once
CDR3 protein: CASSQDGQGGMDTQYF
CDR3 DNA: TGCGCCAGCAGCCAGGACGGACAGGGTGGGATGGATACGCAGTATTTT

V gene: TRBV30
D gene: -
J gene: TRBJ1-4
clone size: -
CDR3 protein: CAWSPGTENEKLFF
CDR3 DNA: TGTGCCTGGAGCCCAGGGACCGAAAATGAAAAACTGTTTTTT

V gene: TRBV9
D gene: -
J gene: TRBJ2-3
clone size: -
CDR3 protein: CASSAGTSTPTQYF
CDR3 DNA: TGTGCCAGCAGCGCCGGGACTTCGACCCCTACGCAGTATTTT

V gene: TRBV10-3
D gene: TRBD1
J gene: TRBJ1-1
clone size: -
CDR3 protein: CAISLQGDTEAFF
CDR3 DNA: TGTGCCATCTCGTTACAGGGGGACACTGAAGCTTTCTTT